This T cell receptor beta chain came from a study of blood T cell repertoires in COVID-19. Donors in Cohort 3 counted as recovered after two negative PCRs, clearance, or symptom resolution. J was trimmed by 8 bases and V by 5 bases; bases with no gene match: 9. The CDR3 covers 14 residues. CDR1 is SNHLY, CDR2 FYNNEI, per germline. Produced via immunoSEQ multiplex PCR; TCRdb's table is partial and in-frame only. The table records approximately 210,000 clones, around 92% of them present only once. The source of this sequence is a woman in her late teens or twenties who had recovered from COVID-19. The V call is TRBV2, the J call TRBJ2-4; 7 bases match TRBD2. Sample: PBMCs or T cells enriched from blood (not recorded which). The CDR3 reads CASSSGRLRDIQYF. The CDR3 DNA reads as TGTGCCAGCAGTTCCGGGAGGTTGAGGGACATTCAGTACTTC.